This T cell receptor (beta chain) was obtained from a study of cytomegalovirus exposure and HLA in healthy donors (dated by TCRdb to about 2017). General notes on the study: According to an earlier analysis of 587 of the donors, 200 million or so T cells yielded 120 million or so unique TCR beta sequences and 276 Gb of sequence data. Roughly 300 gigabases of sequencing data and approximately 84 million unique TCR sequences were included in an early release covering about 700 HLA-typed donors. Among the roughly 430 genotyped donors, about 85% belonged to the genetic ancestry cluster associated with self-reported Caucasian donors. The aim of the study was to test whether cataloging public T cell receptors could identify signatures of past pathogen exposure. The study profiled the T cell repertoires of 500 to 800 subjects by immunosequencing and related them to cytomegalovirus serostatus. A separate validation cohort of some 130 different subjects was used in addition to the roughly 620-subject first cohort. The study combined high-throughput TCR immunosequencing, statistical association of individual TCRs with disease status, and machine learning to predict cytomegalovirus infection status. In a later analysis, previously published TCR beta repertoires from roughly 710 donors were re-analyzed and high-resolution HLA genotyping was added so that TCR occurrence patterns could be studied. Rather than using new phenotypic data, the later analysis identified candidate immune exposures from TCR beta sequences and from how often those sequences occurred across donors. An earlier analysis of approximately 640 of the donors applied high-throughput TCR beta sequencing to assess whether each TCR beta V gene segment acted as functional or pseudogenic. Alongside the repertoire data, information on donor age, sex, ethnicity and CMV serostatus was compiled. A later genetic analysis used genome-wide SNP genotypes for about 65% of the roughly 700 donors, treating that subset as a discovery cohort. All discovery cohort repertoires had been generated using a single sequencing platform. Class I and class II HLA loci were covered by the typing at four-digit resolution. The number of donors typed differed by locus, with 629-630 for A, B, C, DRB1 and DQB1, more than 500 for DQA1, 600 to 610 for DPA1, and 472 for DPB1. About 5 DR-DQ haplotypes were handled as single units for association and clustering, since linkage in the cohort was strong. Across under 500 genotyped donors of the cohort, an average of roughly 230,000 unique TCR beta nucleotide sequences per donor were sequenced, and 15% to 20% of those sequences were non-productive. Broader findings and caveats from the paper: The presence/absence analyses assumed that sequencing depth was roughly uniform across donors, and that assumption may not be true. At a false discovery rate of 0.05, a later analysis linked 15,000 to 20,000 TCR beta sequences to specific HLA alleles. According to a later analysis, TCR association rates differed among HLA loci, with DRB1 alleles showing the most associated TCRs and HLA-C alleles showing the fewest. Compared with the roughly 670-donor mean, donors in an Asian-associated ancestry cluster had fewer N-insertions in productive TCRs, according to a later genetic analysis. In an earlier analysis of about 540 of the donors, most TCR beta V segments were observed in productive rearrangements about 87% or about 30% of the time, broadly matching IMGT annotations. A cluster of highly shared sequence variants was judged likely to be a technical artifact of the sequencing pipeline. A later analysis found that HLA-associated TCR beta chains were more clonally expanded and had lower generation probabilities than equally common non-associated chains. In both the original and validation cohorts, the classifier was reported to diagnose cytomegalovirus status with high specificity and sensitivity. Across donors, most TCR sequences were observed very rarely, whereas some public TCRs were present in many individuals. The earlier analysis of 587 of the donors excluded some 16 rarely observed V segments, including chromosome 9 orphons, because counts were too low. Correlated functional status among segregating V segments might reflect linkage disequilibrium, but an unknown experimental factor could not be ruled out. In the study, some 180 TCR beta chains were listed as associated with cytomegalovirus. Most CMV-associated TCR beta chains appeared to be HLA-restricted in a later analysis, and the HLA associations seemed to be driven largely by CMV exposure. Because HLA typing was unavailable for some donors at each locus, only the typed subset was used in association tests. Three of the identified cytomegalovirus-associated TCR beta chains were confirmed in vitro to be specific for cytomegalovirus antigens. The 87-base-pair reads could not distinguish some IMGT-functional V segments, including TRBV6-2 and TRBV6-3, so those segments were excluded. According to the authors, the approach could potentially be generalized to other disease states and immunological phenotypes. A further reported finding was that TCR beta sequences accurately predicted the HLA-A and HLA-B alleles for most subjects in the first cohort. This cohort had only TCR beta chains sequenced, and the lack of alpha or paired-chain data limited which features could be detected. A later genetic analysis associated a missense DCLRE1C variant with V-gene and J-gene trimming of TCR beta chains, and an independent cohort replicated the association. Immune exposure information for the cohort was limited to CMV serostatus. According to a later analysis, parvovirus B19, influenza, CMV and Epstein-Barr virus appeared linked to several top co-occurrence clusters. Strong co-occurrence of HLA alleles, especially DR and DQ, made assigning TCR associations to individual alleles difficult.

The cohort was made up of 666 healthy bone marrow donors. At the time of sampling, all cohort members were nominally healthy, though unrecorded immune exposures were likely present. The donor tested CMV seropositive, placing the donor among the 250 to 300 seropositive members of the cohort. A peripheral blood sample was provided by each donor, and peripheral blood mononuclear cells were used for TCR beta sequencing. Genomic DNA was extracted from the blood cell samples with the Qiagen DNeasy Blood Extraction Kit. Library construction relied on the immunoSEQ multiplex PCR assay. For the multiplex PCR, a mixture combining 60 forward primers for TCR Vbeta segments and 13 reverse primers for TCR Jbeta segments was used. A multiplex PCR assay on genomic DNA amplified the CDR3 region of rearranged TCR beta genes. On the Illumina HiSeq System, the amplified TCR beta libraries were sequenced as 87-base-pair reads. The paper's processing steps were these. Across the 640 or so repertoires, a later analysis counted approximately 75 million unique TCR beta chains, some 11 million of which were shared by at least two donors. A nearest-neighbor algorithm error-corrected the raw reads and collapsed the reads into unique sequences, merging closely related sequences to remove PCR and sequencing errors. CDR3 sequences were aligned to IMGT reference sequences to assign V, D and J gene segments. For a sequence to be retained, a match of at least six nucleotides was required to both a V gene segment and a J gene segment. A rearrangement counted as productive if the CDR3 had no stop codons and remained in frame with V and J, and every other rearrangement counted as non-productive. Following IMGT convention, CDR3 was defined as the stretch from the second conserved V-encoded cysteine to the conserved J-encoded phenylalanine. The earlier analysis of a few hundred of the donors excluded any sequence lacking an unambiguous match to a single V gene segment. In an earlier analysis of approximately 590 of the donors, a V segment was called functional when productive rearrangements were above 56.7%, and segregating when the standard deviation between donors exceeded 5%. To diagnose cytomegalovirus status from the catalog of TCR beta chain sequences, a statistical classification framework was built. V and J gene assignment, in a later analysis, came from comparing TCR nucleotide sequences with IMGT/GENE-DB human TR gene sequences. The TCRdist pipeline was used in a later analysis to assign CDR3 sequences and most-parsimonious VDJ recombination scenarios. A later analysis defined each TCR beta chain by its CDR3 amino acid sequence plus V-gene family, and excluded reads lacking a unique V-gene family. A later analysis removed roughly 590 highly shared, low-generation-probability nucleotide sequences to deal with suspected cross-contamination and a sequencing artifact. A later analysis calculated a clonal expansion index for each public chain from normalized within-repertoire ranks of inferred template counts. In a later analysis, generation probabilities were computed with a VDJ recombination model fitted to out-of-frame rearrangements, and the resulting probabilities were checked against IGoR. In a later analysis, hypergeometric tests were used to score TCR-TCR, TCR-HLA and TCR-CMV co-occurrence, with a repertoire-size bias correction applied to TCR pairs. To estimate false discovery rates, a later analysis permuted the HLA or CMV assignments 20 times. In a later analysis, co-occurring TCRs were grouped using DBSCAN, and TCRdist sequence similarity was added for clustering within HLA-allele-positive subsets. For co-occurrence clustering, repertoires with fewer than 30,000 or more than 120,000 public chains were excluded, along with roughly 5 repertoires with anomalous nucleotide sharing. TCRdb re-hosts the immuneACCESS table, in-frame sequences only. Its copies lack some clones; in the studies checked, an unresolved V gene accounts for under half of them, and the cause for the rest is not known. Clone size and V and J calls were adopted from that table, with D and trimming inferred from the DNA. This sample gives roughly 86,000 clones in total; roughly 80% of them show up just once. Around 7.3% of the sample lies in the top ten.

About this clone itself: Its antigen is still unknown. No base quality information exists; no much larger clone differs at one position.

The CDR3 sequence holds 15 residues, the cysteine and phenylalanine included. The retained sequence is limited to the CDR3, 45 bases, with the frame set at the first base. V is trimmed back by 3 bases and J by 8 bases, and the junction contains 12 bases that no gene match accounts for. CDR1 SGDLS and CDR2 YYNGEE are derived from the germline V gene. The sample consisted of PBMCs. The chain is assembled from TRBV9 and TRBJ1-2; 8 bases in the junction line up with TRBD1. The sequence derives from a man aged 50-59 years in good health and CMV-seropositive. The CDR3 region: CASSARGQGAGGYTF. The nucleotides are TGTGCCAGCAGCGCTCGGGGGCAGGGGGCCGGGGGCTACACCTTC.